A selection of T cell receptor beta chains follows, all from one sample in a study of blood T cell repertoires in COVID-19. Clones were read by immunoSEQ multiplex PCR, and TCRdb kept only the in-frame ones, dropping some. The table lists 140,000 to 150,000 clones, 84% of them singletons. Sequencing was carried out using PBMCs or T cells enriched from blood (not recorded which). The receptors stem from a woman between 45 and 60 years old who had been exposed to COVID-19. Both conserved end residues are part of each CDR3. The D gene is left open where the match is weak. Not all rows give a size; the values are once, few, many and, for expanded clones, a class.

cdr3_nt cdr3_aa clone_size j_call cdr3_length d_call v_call
TGTGCCAGCAGTAGGGCAGGGACTGGAAACACCATATATTTT CASSRAGTGNTIYF NA TRBJ1-3 14 NA TRBV27
TGTGCCAGCAGCTCAACAGCTCTCGGAAACACCATATATTTT CASSSTALGNTIYF few TRBJ1-3 14 NA TRBV7-2
TGTGCCAGCAGCTATCGGACAGGGGAATGGGACACTGAAGCTTTCTTT CASSYRTGEWDTEAFF NA TRBJ1-1 16 TRBD1 TRBV6-2/TRBV6-3
TGTGCCAGCAGCTTAAGGGGGGGGAGTGAAGCTTTCTTT CASSLRGGSEAFF NA TRBJ1-1 13 NA TRBV7-2
TGTGCCAGCAGCCCGGGCGGGGCAGGGTCCGAGACCCAGTACTTC CASSPGGAGSETQYF NA TRBJ2-5 15 NA TRBV5-4
TGCAGCGCGGCAGTACCGGGTCCCCTTAGAGACGAGCAGTACTTC CSAAVPGPLRDEQYF NA TRBJ2-7 15 NA TRBV29-1
TGCGCCAGCAGTGAGGGGAGACAGGGTAACCCCAATGGCTACACCTTC CASSEGRQGNPNGYTF NA TRBJ1-2 16 TRBD1 TRBV10-2
TGTGCCAGCCTGGGACAGGCCTACACAGATACGCAGTATTTT CASLGQAYTDTQYF NA TRBJ2-3 14 TRBD1 TRBV6-6
TGTGCCAGCAGTCCCGGGGTAACCTACGAGCAGTACTTC CASSPGVTYEQYF NA TRBJ2-7 13 NA TRBV6-5
TGTGCCAGCAGCGCACAGGGTTCCACAGATACGCAGTATTTT CASSAQGSTDTQYF NA TRBJ2-3 14 NA TRBV7-2
TGTGCCAGCAGCCCAGGGGTCTCGGGCACGCAGTATTTT CASSPGVSGTQYF NA TRBJ2-3 13 NA TRBV3-1/TRBV3-2
TGTGCCAGCAGTTTAGGAGACAGAAGCACAGATACGCAGTATTTT CASSLGDRSTDTQYF NA TRBJ2-3 15 NA TRBV27
TGTGCCAGCAGCTTTCAACCGGGGGGGCTTGGAAACACCATATATTTT CASSFQPGGLGNTIYF NA TRBJ1-3 16 NA TRBV7-2
TGTGCCACCAGCAGAGTTGTGGGGAGGGAGATGGGGGAGCAGTTCTTC CATSRVVGREMGEQFF NA TRBJ2-1 16 TRBD2 TRBV15
TGTGCCAGCAGTACCGATCGAGGTCGGCATAATTCACCCCTCCACTTT CASSTDRGRHNSPLHF NA TRBJ1-6 16 NA TRBV6-6
TGCGCCAGCAGTGGAGGATCAGCGGGGGGGCGAGGGGCTACGAACACCGGGGAGCTGTTTTTT CASSGGSAGGRGATNTGELFF NA TRBJ2-2 21 TRBD2 TRBV10-2
TGTGCCAGCAGCTTATCAGACTACAATGAGCAGTTCTTC CASSLSDYNEQFF NA TRBJ2-1 13 NA TRBV7-2
TGCGCCAGCAGCCAATCCGGGTTCGACCAAGAGACCCAGTACTTC CASSQSGFDQETQYF NA TRBJ2-5 15 NA TRBV4-1
TGTGCCAGTAGGCGGCAGGGTTCAGGGGCAGATACGCAGTATTTT CASRRQGSGADTQYF NA TRBJ2-3 15 NA TRBV19
TGTGCCAGTAGTACCCTATCGGGGACAGGGACAGAGACCCAGTACTTC CASSTLSGTGTETQYF NA TRBJ2-5 16 TRBD1 TRBV19
TGCGCCAGCAAGTGGGCAACCGATCCCTACGAGCAGTACTTC CASKWATDPYEQYF once TRBJ2-7 14 NA TRBV5-1
TGCGCCAGCAGCTACACGTCGGGGAAACTGTTTTTT CASSYTSGKLFF NA TRBJ1-4 12 NA TRBV5-1
TGTGCCAGCAGCCGGATGACGAGGGTTGAGCAGTTCTTC CASSRMTRVEQFF few TRBJ2-1 13 NA TRBV5-8
TGTGCCAGCAGTTTGGAGGAAGAAGCTTTCTTT CASSLEEEAFF NA TRBJ1-1 11 NA TRBV12-3/TRBV12-4
TGTGCCAGCAGCTTGAGGGGCGACTATGGCTACACCTTC CASSLRGDYGYTF NA TRBJ1-2 13 NA TRBV5-4
TGTGCCAGCAGCCTTTACAGGAGTAATTCACCCCTCCACTTT CASSLYRSNSPLHF NA TRBJ1-6 14 NA TRBV7-3
TGTGCCAGCAGCCCCTGGGGGGGGAGCTCCTACGAGCAGTACTTC CASSPWGGSSYEQYF few TRBJ2-7 15 TRBD2 TRBV7-9